The 8 T cell receptor beta chains below come from one sample, sequenced in a study of T cells in localized non-small cell lung cancer. Using immunoSEQ multiplex PCR, the repertoire was profiled, and TCRdb retains in-frame clones only, with some absent. The table has about 1,500 clones, about 24% seen once. This specimen was lung tumor tissue, taken before any cancer treatment. Source of these receptors: a female donor aged 60 or older with stage II lung adenocarcinoma.

The CDR3 region has the DNA TGTGCCAGCAGCCAAGCGGACCGAGGTGGCTACACCTTC. It translates to CASSQADRGGYTF. The V call is TRBV14, the J call TRBJ1-2; D is unresolved. Trimming removed 1 base at V and 7 bases at J, with 10 bases between. Looked up from germline, CDR1 is SGHDN and CDR2 is FVKESK. The CDR3 runs to 13 residues.

J is TRBJ2-4 and V is TRBV28; 8 bases are a match to TRBD2. V gave up 6 bases and J gave up 1 base; unmatched junction bases: 14. From germline, CDR1 is MDHEN and CDR2 SYDVKM. The CDR3 covers 18 residues. CDR3 DNA sequence: TGTGCCAGCAGATTAAGAACTAGCGGAGGACTCGCCAAAAACATTCAGTACTTC. Amino acid sequence: CASRLRTSGGLAKNIQYF.

In this sample, this clone is medium-sized. The chain links TRBV11-3 to TRBJ2-7; 9 bases are shared with TRBD1. Looked up from germline, CDR1 is SGHNT and CDR2 is YENEEA. The CDR3 covers 16 residues. Trimming cost V 8 bases and J 7 bases; bases outside gene matches: 18. The CDR3 DNA sequence: TGTGCCAGCTCCCCGAGGGAGGGGACAGGGCTAGAGGAGCAGTACTTC. Translating gives CASSPREGTGLEEQYF.

The chain has TRBV18 and TRBJ2-7; perhaps D is TRBD1 or TRBD2 (5 bases each). Germline-derived CDR1 and CDR2 are KGHSH and LQKENI. The CDR3 loop spans 17 amino acids. V lost 3 bases, J lost 6 bases, and 24 bases lay in between. CDR3 amino acids: CASSPKGYGTIAGEQYF. CDR3 sequence (DNA): TGTGCCAGCTCACCGAAGGGGTATGGGACGATTGCTGGCGAGCAGTACTTC. Full variable domain (rest looked up from reference TRBV18 and TRBJ2-7): NAGVMQNPRHLVRRRGQEARLRCSPMKGHSHVYWYRQLPEEGLKFMVYLQKENIIDESGMPKERFSAEFPKEGPSILRIQQVVRGDSAAYFCASSPKGYGTIAGEQYFGPGTRLTVT.

V is TRBV19 and J is TRBJ2-7; the D is unclear. The germline V and J ends were trimmed by 5 bases and 1 base, with 12 bases remaining between them. The CDR3 length is 14 residues. The germline V gene encodes CDR1 LNHDA and CDR2 SQIVND (reference sequence). The CDR3 sequence is CASSEQSSSYEQYF. The CDR3 bases are TGTGCCAGTAGTGAACAGTCCTCTTCCTACGAGCAGTACTTC.

This chain joins TRBV29-1 and TRBJ2-3; D is unclear. The germline V and J ends were trimmed by 3 bases and 0 bases, with 13 bases remaining between them. Looked up from germline, CDR1 is SQVTM and CDR2 is ANQGSEA. CDR3 length equals 15 residues. The CDR3 DNA reads as TGCAGCGTTGACCAGTCGGCGGCTAGCACAGATACGCAGTATTTT. As protein: CSVDQSAASTDTQYF.

This clone was recorded a few times. This chain connects TRBV9 to TRBJ2-1; D call uncertain. This CDR3 is 13 amino acids long. V shed 2 bases and J shed 7 bases, with 10 bases lying between them. The germline CDR1 and CDR2 sequences are SGDLS and YYNGEE. The CDR3 DNA reads as TGTGCCAGCAGCGTGTCTGGGGTGAATGAGCAGTTCTTC. It yields the protein CASSVSGVNEQFF. Together with reference TRBV9 and TRBJ2-1, the CDR3 gives the full variable domain: DSGVTQTPKHLITATGQRVTLRCSPRSGDLSVYWYQQSLDQGLQFLIQYYNGEERAKGNILERFSAQQFPDLHSELNLSSLELGDSALYFCASSVSGVNEQFFGPGTRLTVL.

This clone has a handful of counts. The CDR3 reads CASSLGLAGSSYEQYF. The DNA for the CDR3 is TGTGCCAGCAGCCTGGGACTAGCGGGAAGCTCCTACGAGCAGTACTTC. The rearrangement links TRBV11-3 to TRBJ2-7; 13 positions agree with TRBD2. J gave up 0 bases and V 5 bases, and 4 bases lay outside the gene matches. The germline gives CDR1 SGHNT, CDR2 YENEEA. CDR3 length: 16 amino acids. Full variable domain (outside the CDR3, taken from reference TRBV11-3 and TRBJ2-7): EAGVVQSPRYKIIEKKQPVAFWCNPISGHNTLYWYLQNLGQGPELLIRYENEEAVDDSQLPKDRFSAERLKGVDSTLKIQPAELGDSAVYLCASSLGLAGSSYEQYFGPGTRLTVT.